This T cell receptor beta chain was observed in a study of blood T cell repertoires in COVID-19. The CDR3 runs to 15 residues. The junction had 12 bases not matched to a gene; V was cut back by 6 bases and J by 5 bases. Germline CDR1 reads SGHAT; CDR2 reads FQNNGV. The data were produced by immunoSEQ multiplex PCR, yet TCRdb's version contains in-frame clones alone and is incomplete. This sample yields some 300,000 clones, of which roughly 86% are seen a single time; about 9.4% belongs to the top ten. The chain links TRBV11-2 to TRBJ1-1; 7 nucleotides agree with TRBD1. Sample: PBMCs or T cells enriched from blood (not recorded which). The sequence came from a woman between 25 and 40 years old who had recovered from COVID-19. CDR3 DNA sequence: TGTGCCAGCAGTCACCTACAGGGGAAGGGTACTGAAGCTTTCTTT. Its translation: CASSHLQGKGTEAFF.